A selection of T cell receptor beta chains follows, all from one sample in a study of shared clonotypes between healthy human individuals. The data were produced by immunoSEQ multiplex PCR, yet TCRdb's version contains in-frame clones alone and is incomplete. Of millions of clones in the sample, 85% to 95% were seen once. Source material: naive CD8+ T cells sorted from blood. The receptors stem from a man aged 18 to 35 in good health. Both conserved end residues are part of each CDR3. The D gene is left open where the match is weak. Clone size is shown for a subset of rows, as once, few, many or a class of expanded clone.

abundance	d_gene	v_gene	j_gene	CDR3nt	CDR3aa
once	TRBD2	TRBV28	TRBJ2-5	TGTGCCAGCAGTTTGGTTAGCGGGGGAAGGGAGACCCAGTACTTC	CASSLVSGGRETQYF
-	TRBD2	TRBV30	TRBJ2-5	TGTGCCTGGAGTTACGGGGGGACAGAGACCCAGTACTTC	CAWSYGGTETQYF
-	-	TRBV2	TRBJ2-7	TGTGCCAGCAGTGGGGAGACGCCAGCCTACGAGCAGTACTTC	CASSGETPAYEQYF
-	TRBD1	TRBV5-6	TRBJ1-1	TGTGCCAGCAGCGACCAGGGGGTGAACACTGAAGCTTTCTTT	CASSDQGVNTEAFF
-	-	TRBV7-3	TRBJ2-5	TGTGCCAGCAGCCCGGTTGGGCAGGGGGGAGAGACCCAGTACTTC	CASSPVGQGGETQYF
-	-	TRBV7-9	TRBJ2-1	TGTGCCAGCAGCTTATCAGCAGGGGGGGATGAGCAGTTCTTC	CASSLSAGGDEQFF
-	-	TRBV27	TRBJ1-6	TGTGCCAGCAGCCCGGACTGGGGTAATTCACCCCTCCACTTT	CASSPDWGNSPLHF
-	-	TRBV7-8	TRBJ2-1	TGTGCCAGCAGCTTAGACCCCCCAGCCGATGAGCAGTTCTTC	CASSLDPPADEQFF
-	-	TRBV25-1	TRBJ1-3	TGTGCCAGCAGTGAATTGGAAGGAAACACCATATATTTT	CASSELEGNTIYF
-	-	TRBV5-1	TRBJ1-1	TGCGCCAGCAGCCCCGGCACGAACACTGAAGCTTTCTTT	CASSPGTNTEAFF
-	TRBD1	TRBV6-5	TRBJ2-7	TGTGCCAGCAGTTCAGGGACAGGGGTCCTCTACGAGCAGTACTTC	CASSSGTGVLYEQYF
-	TRBD2	TRBV29-1	TRBJ2-5	TGCAGCGCCGAGACCCCAGGGAGGGGTTTTAGGACCCAGTACTTC	CSAETPGRGFRTQYF
-	TRBD2	TRBV4-1	TRBJ2-7	TGCGCCAGCAGCCAAGAAGCGGGAGGGCCCACCTACGAGCAGTACTTC	CASSQEAGGPTYEQYF
-	-	TRBV7-8	TRBJ1-5	TGTGCCAGCAGCTCTGGTGGTCAGCCCCAGCATTTT	CASSSGGQPQHF
-	-	TRBV13	TRBJ2-7	TGTGCCAGCAGCTTAGAGTCGTCACTGGGCCCAAGTCACAACGAGCAGTACTTC	CASSLESSLGPSHNEQYF
-	-	TRBV2	TRBJ2-3	TGTGCCAGCAGTGGCGACATCACAGATACGCAGTATTTT	CASSGDITDTQYF
-	TRBD2	TRBV2	TRBJ2-1	TGTGCCAGCAGTGGGACTAGCGGCAATGAGCAGTTCTTC	CASSGTSGNEQFF
-	-	TRBV7-8	TRBJ2-7	TGTGCCAGCAGCTTAGGTGACTGGCACTCACCCTACGAGCAGTACTTC	CASSLGDWHSPYEQYF
-	TRBD1	TRBV30	TRBJ1-1	TGTGCCTTACAGGGGGACGGCACTGTAGCTGAAGCTTTCTTT	CALQGDGTVAEAFF
-	TRBD1	TRBV6-1	TRBJ2-7	TGTGCCAGCAGACACCGGGACAGGGGCTACGAGCAGTACTTC	CASRHRDRGYEQYF
-	-	TRBV6-1	TRBJ2-7	TGTGCCAGCAGTGAGGCGGCATACTACGAGCAGTACTTC	CASSEAAYYEQYF
-	-	TRBV2	TRBJ1-1	TGTGCCAGCGACGGCGGGTATTTGAACACTGAAGCTTTCTTT	CASDGGYLNTEAFF
-	-	TRBV7-9	TRBJ2-6	TGTGCCAGCCTAGGGTTTTCCAACGTCCTGACTTTC	CASLGFSNVLTF
-	TRBD1	TRBV18	TRBJ2-7	TGTGCCAGCTCACCTCTTCCGGGACAGCGCTACGAGCAGTACTTC	CASSPLPGQRYEQYF
-	-	TRBV9	TRBJ2-3	TGTGCCAGCAGCGTAGGATTAGCGATGAGCACAGATACGCAGTATTTT	CASSVGLAMSTDTQYF
-	-	TRBV4-2	TRBJ2-7	TGTGCCAGCAGCCAAGGGGGAGAGGGACTGACCTACGAGCAGTACTTC	CASSQGGEGLTYEQYF
-	-	TRBV7-9	TRBJ2-5	TGTGCCAGCACCTTCCCCCAGGGTAACCAAGAGACCCAGTACTTC	CASTFPQGNQETQYF
-	-	TRBV5-1	TRBJ2-5	-	CASSFGPGETQYF
-	-	TRBV2	TRBJ2-7	TGTGCCAGCAGTGAAAAGGGATACGAGCAGTACTTC	CASSEKGYEQYF
-	-	TRBV30	TRBJ2-3	TGTGCCTGGAGTTCGGGTCCAGATACGCAGTATTTT	CAWSSGPDTQYF
-	TRBD2	TRBV9	TRBJ2-1	TGTGCCAGCAGCGGAGGGACTAGCGGAGGTGAGCAGTTCTTC	CASSGGTSGGEQFF
-	-	TRBV4-1	TRBJ1-5	TGCGCCAGCAGCCAAGTCCCCGCGAGCAATCAGCCCCAGCATTTT	CASSQVPASNQPQHF
once	TRBD1	TRBV6-6	TRBJ2-1	TGTGCCAGCAGTTACCCATCTGGGCAGGGGGCAAATGAGCAGTTCTTC	CASSYPSGQGANEQFF
-	-	TRBV27	TRBJ2-7	TGTGCCAGCAGTTTTAGTAGCTCCAACCTTGTGCAGTACTTC	CASSFSSSNLVQYF
-	-	TRBV11-2	TRBJ2-2	TGTGCCAGCAGCTTTGCAACCGGGGAGCTGTTTTTT	CASSFATGELFF
once	-	TRBV4-1	TRBJ1-1	TGCGCCAGCAGCCCCAGGGATATGAACACTGAAGCTTTCTTT	CASSPRDMNTEAFF
-	-	TRBV6-5	TRBJ1-2	TGTGCCAGCACCCCAACCTCCGGACTTAACTATGGCTACACCTTC	CASTPTSGLNYGYTF
-	-	TRBV10-3	TRBJ2-3	TGTGCCATCAGTGAGTCCGTCGGTAGCGGTAACACAGATACGCAGTATTTT	CAISESVGSGNTDTQYF
-	-	TRBV10-2	TRBJ2-1	TGCGCCAGCAGTGAGTCTGCTGCTTACAATGAGCAGTTCTTC	CASSESAAYNEQFF
-	-	TRBV7-9	TRBJ2-5	TGTGCCAGCAGCTCGAATACGATTGGAGGGTGGGAGACCCAGTACTTC	CASSSNTIGGWETQYF
-	TRBD2	TRBV5-4	TRBJ2-1	TGTGCCAGCAGCTTTTGGGCGGGAGTTACCTACAATGAGCAGTTCTTC	CASSFWAGVTYNEQFF
-	-	TRBV5-8	TRBJ2-1	TGTGCCAGCAGCTTGGTCCGTAATGAGCAGTTCTTC	CASSLVRNEQFF
few	-	TRBV5-1	TRBJ2-5	TGCGCCAGCAGCTTGGAACAAGAGACCCAGTACTTC	CASSLEQETQYF
-	TRBD1	TRBV19	TRBJ1-2	TGTGCCAGTAGTTTACGGGACAGCAGTTATGGCTACACCTTC	CASSLRDSSYGYTF
-	TRBD1	TRBV5-1	TRBJ2-1	TGCGCCAGCAGCTTGAGGGGCCTACAGGGACAGAAGTATGAGCAGTTCTTC	CASSLRGLQGQKYEQFF
-	TRBD1	TRBV7-8	TRBJ2-7	TGTGCCAGCAGCTTAGGTACCGGGACAGGGGGAGCCTACGAGCAGTACTTC	CASSLGTGTGGAYEQYF
-	-	TRBV11-2	TRBJ2-5	TGTGCCAGCAGCTTAGTAGGAGAGACCCAGTACTTC	CASSLVGETQYF
once	-	TRBV4-1	TRBJ2-1	TGCGCCAGCAGCCCGACAGTAAGCTACAATGAGCAGTTCTTC	CASSPTVSYNEQFF
-	-	TRBV9	TRBJ1-6	TGTGCCAGCAGCGTAGCAGCCATGGGAGGGGGATCACCCCTCCACTTT	CASSVAAMGGGSPLHF
-	TRBD1	TRBV5-1	TRBJ2-3	TGCGCCAGCACTAGAGGGACAGGGGCACGAGACACGCAGTATTTT	CASTRGTGARDTQYF
-	-	TRBV27	TRBJ2-3	TGTGCCAGCAGTCCTCGACTAGAGACAGATACGCAGTATTTT	CASSPRLETDTQYF
-	-	TRBV27	TRBJ2-7	TGTGCCAGCAGTCACCCGGCGGACTCCTACGAGCAGTACTTC	CASSHPADSYEQYF
-	-	TRBV5-8	TRBJ2-7	TGTGCCAGCAGCTGGGCGGTCGACGAGCAGTACTTC	CASSWAVDEQYF
-	-	TRBV14	TRBJ1-1	TGTGCCAGCAGCCAAGATCCCACTGAAGCTTTCTTT	CASSQDPTEAFF
-	-	TRBV7-9	TRBJ2-1	TGTGCCAGCAGCTTAGCTACAGGAAACAAGAATGAGCAGTTCTTC	CASSLATGNKNEQFF
-	-	TRBV7-6	TRBJ1-4	TGTGCCAGCAGTGAAAGACCACCCTCCAAGAATGAAAAACTGTTTTTT	CASSERPPSKNEKLFF
-	-	TRBV6-5	TRBJ1-1	TGTGCCAGCAGCCCAAGGTTGAACACTGAAGCTTTCTTT	CASSPRLNTEAFF
once	-	TRBV19	TRBJ2-2	TGTGCCAGTAGTATCCGCGGGAAAAACACCGGGGAGCTGTTTTTT	CASSIRGKNTGELFF
-	TRBD2	TRBV29-1	TRBJ2-5	TGCAGCGACGACCTTAGCGGGAGGGCCCGTAGAAAGACCCAGTACTTC	CSDDLSGRARRKTQYF